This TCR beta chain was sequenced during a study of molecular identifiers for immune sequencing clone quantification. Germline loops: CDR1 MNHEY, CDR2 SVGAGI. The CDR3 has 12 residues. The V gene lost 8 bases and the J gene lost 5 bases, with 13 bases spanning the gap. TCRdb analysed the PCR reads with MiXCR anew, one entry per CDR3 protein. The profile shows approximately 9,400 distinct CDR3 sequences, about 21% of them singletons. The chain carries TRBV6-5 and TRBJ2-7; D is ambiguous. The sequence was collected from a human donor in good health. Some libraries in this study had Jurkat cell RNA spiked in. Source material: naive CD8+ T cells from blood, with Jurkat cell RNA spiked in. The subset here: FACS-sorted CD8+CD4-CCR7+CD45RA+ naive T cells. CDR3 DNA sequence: TGTGCCAGCCCGGAAGGTGGGAACGAGCAGTACTTC. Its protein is CASPEGGNEQYF.